A selection of T cell receptor beta chains follows, all from one sample in a study of cytomegalovirus exposure and HLA in healthy donors. Profiled with immunoSEQ multiplex PCR; TCRdb holds only in-frame clones, not every one. This table holds about 170,000 clones. Sequenced input: PBMCs. These receptors were obtained from a woman between 18 and 29 years old in good health and CMV-seropositive. The CDR3 runs from the conserved cysteine through the conserved F or W. A D gene is named only where the DNA matches it firmly.

>NA|TRBV5-6|TRBJ2-5
TGTGCCAGCAGCTTAATGGGCGAGACCCAGTACTTC
CASSLMGETQYF
>NA|TRBV7-9|TRBJ2-3
TGTGCCAGCAGCTTAGCGCTTTCGACAGGCACAGATACGCAGTATTTT
CASSLALSTGTDTQYF
>NA|TRBV6-5|TRBJ1-1
TGTGCCAGCAGTTCCCCTCGGACAGAGAGGAACACTGAAGCTTTCTTT
CASSSPRTERNTEAFF
>NA|TRBV6-5|TRBJ2-7
TGTGCCAGCAGTTATGATATGCAGCGCAGCTCCTACGAGCAGTACTTC
CASSYDMQRSSYEQYF
>TRBD2|TRBV5-1|TRBJ2-1
TGCGCCAGCAGCCGTAGTCTCGGGGGGGCGAATGAGCAGTTCTTC
CASSRSLGGANEQFF
>NA|TRBV19|TRBJ1-1
TGTGCCAGTATGGGCTTAGCAGGGTTATCAGCTTTCTTT
CASMGLAGLSAFF
>NA|TRBV4-3|TRBJ2-3
TGCGCCAGCAGCCAACGGGAAGATACGCAGTATTTT
CASSQREDTQYF
>TRBD2|TRBV7-8|TRBJ2-2
TGTGCCAGCAGTAAGCGGGATGCGAACACCGGGGAGCTGTTTTTT
CASSKRDANTGELFF
>TRBD2|TRBV30|TRBJ2-1
TGTGCCTGGAGTGAACTAGCGGGGGCCTACAATGAGCAGTTCTTC
CAWSELAGAYNEQFF
>NA|TRBV4-2|TRBJ1-5
TGTGCCAGCAGCCAAAGGGGGGGCGGCAGGGCGATAAGGCAGCCCCAGCATTTT
CASSQRGGGRAIRQPQHF
>NA|TRBV6-5|TRBJ2-3
TGTGCCAGCAGTTACTCCCACAGGGAAGGGGATACGCAGTATTTT
CASSYSHREGDTQYF